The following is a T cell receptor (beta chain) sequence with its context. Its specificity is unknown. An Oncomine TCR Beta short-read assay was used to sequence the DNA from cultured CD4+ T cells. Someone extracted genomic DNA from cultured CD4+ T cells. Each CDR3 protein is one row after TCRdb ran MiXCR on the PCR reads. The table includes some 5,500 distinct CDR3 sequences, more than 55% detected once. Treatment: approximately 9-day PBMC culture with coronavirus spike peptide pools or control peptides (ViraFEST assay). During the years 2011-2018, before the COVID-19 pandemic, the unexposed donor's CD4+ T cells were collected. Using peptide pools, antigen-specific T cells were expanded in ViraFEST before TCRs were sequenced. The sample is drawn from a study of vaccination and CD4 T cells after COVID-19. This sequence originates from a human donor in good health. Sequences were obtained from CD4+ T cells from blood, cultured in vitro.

The CDR3 loop reads CASSELVAAGWTEAFF. CDR3 DNA sequence: TGTGCCAGCAGTGAATTGGTCGCGGCAGGGTGGACTGAAGCTTTCTTT. The chain is built from TRBV6-1 and TRBJ1-1; TRBD1 might be the D (5 bases). Per germline, CDR1 MNHNS and CDR2 SASEGT. This CDR3 contains 16 residues. The V and J ends lost 2 bases and 5 bases respectively, with 18 bases between them.